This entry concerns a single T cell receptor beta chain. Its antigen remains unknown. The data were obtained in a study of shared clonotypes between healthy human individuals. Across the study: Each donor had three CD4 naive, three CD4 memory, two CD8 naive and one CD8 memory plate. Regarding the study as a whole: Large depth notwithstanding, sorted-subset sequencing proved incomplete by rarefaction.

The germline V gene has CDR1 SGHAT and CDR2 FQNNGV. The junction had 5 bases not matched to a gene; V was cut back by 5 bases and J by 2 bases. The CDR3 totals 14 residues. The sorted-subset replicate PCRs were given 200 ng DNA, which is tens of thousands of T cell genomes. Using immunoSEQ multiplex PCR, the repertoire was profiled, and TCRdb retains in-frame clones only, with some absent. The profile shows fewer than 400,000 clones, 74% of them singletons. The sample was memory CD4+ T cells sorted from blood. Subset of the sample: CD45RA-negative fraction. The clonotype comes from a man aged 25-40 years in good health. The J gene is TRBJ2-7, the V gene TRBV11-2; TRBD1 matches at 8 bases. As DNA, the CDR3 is TGTGCCAGCAGCCCAAGACAGGGGCCCTACGAGCAGTACTTC. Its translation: CASSPRQGPYEQYF.